This TCR beta chain was sequenced in a study of cytomegalovirus exposure and HLA in healthy donors. PCR was performed using 60 Vbeta and 13 Jbeta primers. The protocol was immunoSEQ multiplex PCR, while the TCRdb copy is restricted to in-frame clones and leaves out a portion. The sample yields some 160,000 clones, about 79% seen once. Whereas donors were nominally healthy upon sampling, unrecorded immune exposures were probable. V was pared by 5 bases and J by 7 bases, with 9 bases of the junction left unmatched. The germline gives CDR1 SGHTA, CDR2 FQGNSA. The CDR3 covers 15 residues. The TCR originated in a woman aged 30 to 39 in good health and CMV-seronegative. The sequenced sample consisted of PBMCs. The chain employs TRBV7-2 and TRBJ1-4; the match to TRBD1 covers 8 bases. The CDR3 protein is CASSPAAQGGEKLFF. The CDR3, as DNA: TGTGCCAGCAGCCCCGCGGCACAGGGGGGTGAAAAACTGTTTTTT.